The present TCR beta chain was sequenced within a study of blood T cell repertoires in COVID-19. The assay was immunoSEQ multiplex PCR, and TCRdb's table has in-frame clones only and misses some. The table lists approximately 150,000 clones, 87% of them singletons. The V gene's germline CDR1 is MNHEY and CDR2 SMNVEV (reference sequence). The CDR3 runs to 14 residues. The V end was cut by 5 bases, the J end by 5 bases, with 16 bases between. The sequenced material came from PBMCs or T cells enriched from blood (not recorded which). The V gene is TRBV27, the J gene TRBJ2-7; no clear D. This TCR derives from a woman between 35 and 50 years old who had been exposed to COVID-19. The CDR3 region is CASSKSPRHNEQYF. The CDR3 nucleotides read TGTGCCAGCAGTAAAAGTCCCAGGCACAACGAGCAGTACTTC.